The 24 T cell receptor beta chains below come from one sample, sequenced in a study of T cell responses to AZD1222 COVID-19 vaccine (dated by TCRdb to 2020 to 2023). Library prep was done by the immunoSEQ multiplex PCR assay. Imported from immuneACCESS, the table was reduced by TCRdb to in-frame sequences with V and J called. These copies leave out some clones; in studies compared against another copy, an unresolved V gene accounts for under half, and the cause of the remainder is not known. Recorded for this sample are roughly 71,000 clones; around 85% of them occurred a single time. The ten largest clonotypes hold about a fifth of the sample. The time point label, as the study defines it: baseline before first vaccination. This specimen was peripheral blood, taken on day 0 of AZD1222 vaccination. The receptors were gathered from an adult in good health.

The chain couples TRBV21-1 to TRBJ2-7; the D call TRBD1 from the table was never checked on the DNA. TRBV21-1 is a documented pseudogene. This CDR3 is 16 amino acids long. Here the CDR3 reads CASSETDNDRSYEQYF. For the CDR3, the DNA is TGTGCCAGCAGCGAGACAGACAACGACAGATCCTACGAGCAGTACTTC.

The rearrangement joins TRBV7-9 to TRBJ1-2; unclear D gene. This CDR3 has 12 amino acids. Trimming took off 4 bases at V and 8 bases at J, with 11 bases between the two ends. In germline, CDR1 is SEHNR, CDR2 FQNEAQ (reference sequence). The CDR3, as DNA: TGTGCCAGCAGCTATGAAGGGCACGGCTACACCTTC. It codes for CASSYEGHGYTF.

The chain uses TRBV15 and TRBJ2-3, with TRBD2 matching over 8 bases. The CDR3 is made up of 18 amino acids. CDR1 LNHNV and CDR2 YYDKDF come from the germline V gene (reference sequence). V dropped 0 bases and J dropped 5; count of bases not matched to a gene: 13. The CDR3 here is CATSRDRGAGARQDTQYF. CDR3 DNA: TGTGCCACCAGCAGAGATCGGGGAGCGGGAGCGCGGCAAGATACGCAGTATTTT.

The CDR3 reads CATSLRTGWEKLFF. CDR3 bases: TGTGCCACCAGTCTTCGGACAGGGTGGGAAAAACTGTTTTTT. The genes are TRBV15 and TRBJ1-4, with 8 bases that match TRBD1. CDR3 length: 14 amino acids. The ends lost 6 bases at V and 8 bases at J; junction bases unmatched: 8. Germline V lookup: CDR1 LNHNV, CDR2 YYDKDF (reference sequence).

The chain combines TRBV9 with TRBJ2-1, with D uncertain. Germline lookup yields CDR1 SGDLS and CDR2 YYNGEE. V lost 4 bases to trimming and J lost 6 bases, with 17 bases between them. The CDR3 extends over 15 amino acids. CDR3 nucleotides: TGTGCCAGCAGCCCCAGGATTTTGGATACCAATGAGCAGTTCTTC. Translation gives CASSPRILDTNEQFF. Based on the CDR3 plus reference TRBV9 and TRBJ2-1, the full variable domain is DSGVTQTPKHLITATGQRVTLRCSPRSGDLSVYWYQQSLDQGLQFLIQYYNGEERAKGNILERFSAQQFPDLHSELNLSSLELGDSALYFCASSPRILDTNEQFFGPGTRLTVL.

The J gene is TRBJ1-1, the V gene TRBV5-1, with D tentatively TRBD1 (6 bases). The V end lost 3 bases, the J end lost 2 bases, and 14 bases lay between the germline ends. In germline, CDR1 is SGHRS, CDR2 YFSETQ. There are 15 residues in the CDR3. This chain's CDR3 is CASSSQGPPNTEAFF. The DNA for the CDR3 is TGCGCCAGCAGCTCCCAGGGGCCGCCAAACACTGAAGCTTTCTTT.

This rearrangement joins TRBV5-1 to TRBJ1-5; 7 nucleotides match TRBD1. The CDR3 is made up of 14 amino acids. Germline lookup yields CDR1 SGHRS and CDR2 YFSETQ. With 4 bases clipped from V and 5 bases from J, the junction kept 6 bases outside the gene matches. The CDR3 spells CASSPEGADQPQHF. The CDR3 bases are TGCGCCAGCAGCCCGGAGGGGGCGGATCAGCCCCAGCATTTT. The full variable domain, in which reference TRBV5-1 and TRBJ1-5 provide the parts outside the CDR3, is KAGVTQTPRYLIKTRGQQVTLSCSPISGHRSVSWYQQTPGQGLQFLFEYFSETQRNKGNFPGRFSGRQFSNSRSEMNVSTLELGDSALYLCASSPEGADQPQHFGDGTRLSIL.

This chain connects TRBV5-4 to TRBJ2-5, with unresolved D. Looked up from germline, CDR1 is SGHNT and CDR2 is YYREEE (reference sequence). The CDR3 consists of 12 residues. Between the trimmed V and J ends, which lost 3 bases and 5 bases, there was a span of 8 bases. The CDR3 region is CASSSTSETQYF. For the CDR3, the DNA is TGTGCCAGCAGCTCAACCTCGGAGACCCAGTACTTC.

The V call is TRBV11-2, the J call TRBJ2-7; 7 bases align to TRBD1. There are 14 residues in the CDR3. Germline CDR1 and CDR2: SGHAT and FQNNGV. With 2 bases clipped from V and 0 bases from J, the junction kept 1 base outside the gene matches. The CDR3 bases are TGTGCCAGCAGCTTATGGGACAGCTCCTACGAGCAGTACTTC. This encodes CASSLWDSSYEQYF.

This chain links TRBV7-6 with TRBJ2-2; either TRBD1 or TRBD2 may supply D (5 bases each). Germline V gene lookup returns CDR1 SGHVS and CDR2 FNYEAQ. The CDR3 sequence is 17 residues long. Trimming pared 4 bases from V and 4 bases from J, leaving 19 bases between. In DNA form, the CDR3 reads TGTGCCAGCAGCTCCAACCCCGGGACCCAGGCCACCGGGGAGCTGTTTTTT. It translates to CASSSNPGTQATGELFF.

V gene TRBV6-5 combines with J gene TRBJ1-2, with D unclear. V was shortened by 7 bases and J by 3 bases, with 12 bases between the two germline ends. Germline V gene sequence: CDR1 MNHEY, CDR2 SVGAGI. The CDR3 extends over 13 amino acids. The CDR3 bases are TGTGCCAGCACCCCGACTGGCTACTATGGCTACACCTTC. Encoded protein: CASTPTGYYGYTF.

This clone was detected only a few times. The rearrangement joins TRBV2 to TRBJ1-1; D is perhaps TRBD1 (6 bases). The CDR3 is 14 residues long. V was cut by 2 bases and J by 3 bases, with 10 bases left in between. CDR1 and CDR2 (germline): SNHLY, FYNNEI. CDR3 residues: CASSEQGLDTEAFF. Written as DNA, the CDR3 is TGTGCCAGCAGTGAACAGGGGCTGGACACTGAAGCTTTCTTT.

The chain employs TRBV9 and TRBJ2-1, with 9 positions matching TRBD2. This CDR3 has 16 amino acids. In germline, CDR1 is SGDLS, CDR2 YYNGEE. Germline trimming cut 3 bases from V and 9 bases from J; bases unmatched to any gene: 13. The CDR3 sequence is CASSGGQRGVLGEQFF. The CDR3 coding sequence is TGTGCCAGCAGCGGAGGCCAGCGGGGGGTCCTGGGTGAGCAGTTCTTC.

Only one count was recorded for this clone. The J gene is TRBJ2-3, the V gene TRBV19; 11 positions agree with TRBD2. The CDR3 spans 16 residues. V shed 4 bases, J shed 2 bases, and the junction held 5 bases outside the gene matches. Germline V gene data show CDR1 as LNHDA and CDR2 as SQIVND (reference sequence). The CDR3 spells CASSRGLAETTDTQYF. In DNA form, the CDR3 reads TGTGCCAGTAGTAGGGGACTAGCGGAGACCACAGATACGCAGTATTTT.

Comment on this clone: Within the sample, other DNA sequences also encode this same CDR3. This rearrangement joins TRBV11-3 to TRBJ1-1, with unresolved D. This CDR3 is 13 amino acids long. Germline-derived CDR1 and CDR2 are SGHNT and YENEEA. The germline V and J ends were trimmed by 1 base and 1 base, with 4 bases remaining between them. Written as DNA, the CDR3 is TGTGCCAGCAGCTTAGGAGGGAACACTGAAGCTTTCTTT. Translation: CASSLGGNTEAFF.

This chain joins TRBV7-9 and TRBJ1-1; D may be TRBD1 (5 bases). Germline CDR1 reads SEHNR; CDR2 reads FQNEAQ (reference sequence). V was trimmed by 4 bases and J by 2 bases, leaving 14 bases between them. The CDR3 extends over 15 amino acids. The CDR3 DNA reads as TGTGCCAGCAGCTCGGGGGGGAGTGGAAACACTGAAGCTTTCTTT. Its protein product is CASSSGGSGNTEAFF.

As DNA, the CDR3 is TGTGCCAGCAGCACGGGACTAGCGCGCACCGGGGAGCTGTTTTTT. This translates into CASSTGLARTGELFF. J is TRBJ2-2 and V is TRBV7-7; 10 bases line up with TRBD2. With 5 bases clipped from V and 4 bases from J, the junction kept 4 bases outside the gene matches. CDR3 length: 15 amino acids. Germline-derived CDR1 and CDR2 are SSHAT and FNYEAQ (reference sequence).

The chain joins TRBV7-8 to TRBJ1-4; D gene ambiguous. CDR1 is SGHVS and CDR2 is FQNEAQ in the germline V gene. The V end lost 1 base, the J end lost 5 bases, and 14 bases lay between the germline ends. The CDR3 consists of 16 residues. This CDR3 reads CASSLVAGPRNEKLFF. As DNA, the CDR3 is TGTGCCAGCAGCTTAGTCGCCGGGCCACGGAATGAAAAACTGTTTTTT.

This clone was counted only a few times. This chain links TRBV5-8 with TRBJ1-1; D is undetermined. This CDR3 is 15 amino acids long. V was shortened by 0 bases and J by 1 base, with 10 bases between the two germline ends. Germline values: CDR1 SGHTS, CDR2 YDEGEE. CDR3 sequence reads: CASSLGIATNTEAFF. The DNA of the CDR3 is TGTGCCAGCAGCTTGGGTATAGCTACGAACACTGAAGCTTTCTTT.

This clone was seen only once. This chain links TRBV6-5 with TRBJ1-2; 8 positions match TRBD1. CDR3 length: 15 residues. Germline V lookup: CDR1 MNHEY, CDR2 SVGAGI. The ends lost 1 base at V and 6 bases at J; junction bases unmatched: 7. The chain's CDR3 is CASSYFSGGGDGYTF. The CDR3 nucleotides read TGTGCCAGCAGTTACTTCTCAGGGGGCGGGGATGGCTACACCTTC.

V gene TRBV2 combines with J gene TRBJ1-1; D gene uncertain. CDR1 and CDR2 (germline): SNHLY, FYNNEI. The CDR3 contains 14 residues. With 7 bases removed from V and 0 bases from J, the gap between germline ends came to 12 bases. The CDR3 DNA reads as TGTGCCAGCAACAGTTTTCAGGTGAACACTGAAGCTTTCTTT. It translates to CASNSFQVNTEAFF.

In DNA form, the CDR3 reads TGTGCCAGTAGTATGGGGTGGAGAGAGACCCAGTACTTC. Protein product: CASSMGWRETQYF. The chain links TRBV19 to TRBJ2-5, with D uncertain. There are 13 residues in the CDR3. The V gene lost 3 bases and the J gene lost 4 bases, with 9 bases spanning the gap. Germline CDR1 LNHDA, CDR2 SQIVND (reference sequence). Full variable domain (rest looked up from reference TRBV19 and TRBJ2-5): DGGITQSPKYLFRKEGQNVTLSCEQNLNHDAMYWYRQDPGQGLRLIYYSQIVNDFQKGDIAEGYSVSREKKESFPLTVTSAQKNPTAFYLCASSMGWRETQYFGPGTRLLVL.

The V call is TRBV29-1, the J call TRBJ1-2; D uncertain. The CDR3 is 12 amino acids. Germline values: CDR1 SQVTM, CDR2 ANQGSEA. V shed 5 bases and J shed 8 bases, with 15 bases lying between them. The chain's CDR3 is CSVQHGIQGYTF. In nucleotides, the CDR3 is TGCAGCGTTCAACACGGGATTCAAGGCTACACCTTC.

The chain has TRBV15 and TRBJ2-1; TRBD2 aligns across 8 bases. Germline values: CDR1 LNHNV, CDR2 YYDKDF (reference sequence). This CDR3 region has 13 residues. The junction had 7 bases not matched to a gene; V was cut back by 0 bases and J by 15 bases. Written as DNA, the CDR3 is TGTGCCACCAGCAGAGATCAAGCGGGGGTACCGTTCTTC. Encoded protein: CATSRDQAGVPFF.